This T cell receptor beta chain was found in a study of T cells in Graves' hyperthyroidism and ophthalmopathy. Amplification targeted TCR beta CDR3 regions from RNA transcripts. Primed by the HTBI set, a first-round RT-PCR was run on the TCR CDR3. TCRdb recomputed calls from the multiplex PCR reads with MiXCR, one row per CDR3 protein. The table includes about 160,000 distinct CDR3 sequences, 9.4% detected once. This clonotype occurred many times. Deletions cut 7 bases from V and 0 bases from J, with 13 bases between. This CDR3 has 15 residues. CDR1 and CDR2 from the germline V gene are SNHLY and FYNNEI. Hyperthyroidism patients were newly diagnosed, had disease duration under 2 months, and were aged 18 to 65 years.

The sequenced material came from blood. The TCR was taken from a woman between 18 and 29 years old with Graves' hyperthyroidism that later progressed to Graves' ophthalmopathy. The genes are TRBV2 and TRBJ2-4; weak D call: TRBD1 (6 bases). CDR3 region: CASNPQGSAKNIQYF. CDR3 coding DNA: TGTGCCAGCAACCCCCAGGGGTCAGCCAAAAACATTCAGTACTTC.